These T cell receptor beta chains were read from a single sample in a study of robustness of blood B and T cell sequencing. TCRdb called the PCR reads again in MiXCR, with one record for every CDR3 protein. In the table there are some 4,000 distinct CDR3 sequences, roughly 50% of which are singletons. The sample consisted of peripheral blood. These receptors were taken from a human donor in good health. The CDR3 runs from the conserved cysteine through the conserved F or W. The order of the fields is D gene, clone size, J gene, V gene, CDR3 protein, CDR3 DNA. D genes are given only for firm matches. The listing skips clone size in some rows; elsewhere it reads once, few, many or a size class.

d_gene: .
abundance: few
j_gene: TRBJ1-2
v_gene: TRBV7-2
CDR3aa: CASSPGTNYGYTF
CDR3nt: TGTGCCAGCAGCCCCGGGACAAACTATGGCTACACCTTC

d_gene: .
abundance: .
j_gene: TRBJ2-7
v_gene: TRBV27
CDR3aa: CASTNRGGEQYF
CDR3nt: TGTGCCAGCACTAACAGGGGGGGCGAGCAGTACTTC

d_gene: .
abundance: .
j_gene: TRBJ1-6
v_gene: TRBV16
CDR3aa: CASSQSGQVNSPLHF
CDR3nt: TGTGCCAGCAGCCAATCGGGACAAGTTAATTCACCCCTCCACTTT

d_gene: .
abundance: .
j_gene: TRBJ1-1
v_gene: TRBV10-3
CDR3aa: CASSEYTEAFF
CDR3nt: TGTGCCTCAAGCGAATACACTGAAGCTTTCTTT

d_gene: .
abundance: .
j_gene: TRBJ1-1
v_gene: TRBV20-1
CDR3aa: CSARTWGAEGVNTEAFF
CDR3nt: TGCAGTGCTAGGACTTGGGGGGCCGAAGGGGTGAACACTGAAGCTTTCTTT

d_gene: .
abundance: .
j_gene: TRBJ1-1
v_gene: TRBV3-1
CDR3aa: CASSHSAYLVTQGAEAFF
CDR3nt: TGTGCCAGCAGCCATTCCGCCTACCTTGTGACACAAGGGGCCGAAGCTTTCTTT

d_gene: .
abundance: .
j_gene: TRBJ2-3
v_gene: TRBV5-5
CDR3aa: CASSLGQGADTQYF
CDR3nt: TGTGCCAGCAGCTTGGGCCAGGGTGCGGATACGCAGTATTTT

d_gene: .
abundance: .
j_gene: TRBJ2-1
v_gene: TRBV20-1
CDR3aa: CSAPRRRNEQFF
CDR3nt: TGCAGTGCTCCCCGCCGCCGCAATGAGCAGTTCTTC

d_gene: TRBD2
abundance: .
j_gene: TRBJ2-7
v_gene: TRBV5-1
CDR3aa: CASSGGLAGVHSYEQYF
CDR3nt: TGCGCCAGCAGCGGGGGACTAGCGGGGGTCCACTCCTACGAGCAGTACTTC

d_gene: .
abundance: .
j_gene: TRBJ1-6
v_gene: TRBV27
CDR3aa: CASSSSLGGSTSPLHF
CDR3nt: TGTGCCAGCAGTTCGTCCCTAGGAGGCTCTACTTCACCCCTCCACTTT

d_gene: TRBD1
abundance: .
j_gene: TRBJ1-1
v_gene: TRBV6-1
CDR3aa: CASSARGTGYTEAFF
CDR3nt: TGTGCCAGCAGTGCCCGTGGGACAGGGTACACTGAAGCTTTCTTT

d_gene: .
abundance: few
j_gene: TRBJ1-2
v_gene: TRBV5-1
CDR3aa: CASTKGSETYGYTF
CDR3nt: TGCGCCAGCACCAAGGGCAGCGAGACTTATGGCTACACCTTC

d_gene: .
abundance: .
j_gene: TRBJ2-5
v_gene: TRBV14
CDR3aa: CASSAGARSETQYF
CDR3nt: TGTGCCAGCAGTGCGGGGGCCCGGTCGGAGACCCAGTACTTC

d_gene: .
abundance: .
j_gene: TRBJ1-5
v_gene: TRBV2
CDR3aa: CASSGGTSLFNQPQHF
CDR3nt: TGTGCCAGCAGTGGAGGGACCAGTCTATTCAATCAGCCCCAGCATTTT

d_gene: .
abundance: .
j_gene: TRBJ1-1
v_gene: TRBV20-1
CDR3aa: CSAPLRGLPSTEAFF
CDR3nt: TGCAGTGCGCCCCTGAGGGGCCTTCCCAGCACTGAAGCTTTCTTT

d_gene: .
abundance: .
j_gene: TRBJ2-7
v_gene: TRBV29-1
CDR3aa: CSVVGGNEQYF
CDR3nt: TGCAGCGTTGTAGGGGGGAACGAGCAGTACTTC

d_gene: TRBD2
abundance: .
j_gene: TRBJ2-1
v_gene: TRBV11-1
CDR3aa: CASSLLAGGLGEQFF
CDR3nt: TGTGCCAGCAGCTTACTAGCGGGGGGGCTTGGTGAGCAGTTCTTC

d_gene: TRBD1
abundance: few
j_gene: TRBJ1-1
v_gene: TRBV24-1
CDR3aa: CATSAITGERIF
CDR3nt: TGTGCCACCAGTGCTATTACAGGGGAGAGGATCTTT

d_gene: TRBD2
abundance: few
j_gene: TRBJ2-3
v_gene: TRBV14
CDR3aa: CASSQRRGGWSDTQYF
CDR3nt: TGTGCCAGCAGCCAACGACGGGGGGGCTGGTCAGATACGCAGTATTTT

d_gene: .
abundance: .
j_gene: TRBJ1-1
v_gene: TRBV27
CDR3aa: CASSLGRRAEAFF
CDR3nt: TGTGCCAGCAGTTTAGGACGAAGAGCTGAAGCTTTCTTT

d_gene: .
abundance: .
j_gene: TRBJ1-2
v_gene: TRBV5-1
CDR3aa: CASSLVYVGSSADPTNYGYTF
CDR3nt: TGCGCCAGCAGCTTGGTGTACGTGGGTTCGTCCGCAGATCCCACTAACTATGGCTACACCTTC

d_gene: .
abundance: .
j_gene: TRBJ2-7
v_gene: TRBV29-1
CDR3aa: CSVEAINEQYF
CDR3nt: TGCAGCGTTGAGGCGATTAACGAGCAGTACTTC

d_gene: .
abundance: .
j_gene: TRBJ1-2
v_gene: TRBV7-2
CDR3aa: CASSLGRNPAAYGYTF
CDR3nt: TGTGCCAGCAGCTTAGGACGAAACCCCGCAGCTTATGGCTACACCTTC

d_gene: .
abundance: .
j_gene: TRBJ1-2
v_gene: TRBV29-1
CDR3aa: CSVGQTGYYGYTF
CDR3nt: TGCAGCGTTGGACAAACAGGGTACTATGGCTACACCTTC

d_gene: .
abundance: large
j_gene: TRBJ1-2
v_gene: TRBV6-1
CDR3aa: CASAGDWDYGYTF
CDR3nt: TGTGCCAGCGCGGGGGACTGGGACTATGGCTACACCTTC

d_gene: TRBD1
abundance: few
j_gene: TRBJ1-1
v_gene: TRBV13
CDR3aa: CASSLDRGGDTEAFF
CDR3nt: TGTGCCAGCAGCTTAGACAGGGGTGGGGACACTGAAGCTTTCTTT

d_gene: .
abundance: medium-sized
j_gene: TRBJ2-3
v_gene: TRBV7-2
CDR3aa: CASSLWPTELTDTQYF
CDR3nt: TGTGCCAGCAGCTTATGGCCGACAGAACTCACAGATACGCAGTATTTT

d_gene: .
abundance: few
j_gene: TRBJ2-1
v_gene: TRBV7-2
CDR3aa: CASSFYIGGDEQFF
CDR3nt: TGTGCCAGCAGCTTTTATATAGGGGGGGATGAGCAGTTCTTC

d_gene: .
abundance: large
j_gene: TRBJ1-6
v_gene: TRBV6-4
CDR3aa: CASSRTLGEDSPLHF
CDR3nt: TGTGCCAGCAGTCGAACTTTAGGTGAGGATTCACCCCTCCACTTT

d_gene: .
abundance: .
j_gene: TRBJ2-6
v_gene: TRBV29-1
CDR3aa: CSVLAASGANVLTF
CDR3nt: TGCAGCGTTTTAGCGGCCTCTGGGGCCAACGTCCTGACTTTC

d_gene: .
abundance: few
j_gene: TRBJ2-2
v_gene: TRBV6-2/TRBV6-3
CDR3aa: CASSIRDTNTGELFF
CDR3nt: TGTGCCAGCAGTATCCGGGACACGAACACCGGGGAGCTGTTTTTT

d_gene: .
abundance: .
j_gene: TRBJ1-1
v_gene: TRBV7-6
CDR3aa: CASSPLRGAGGGTEAFF
CDR3nt: TGTGCCAGCAGCCCTTTAAGGGGGGCGGGGGGTGGCACTGAAGCTTTCTTT

d_gene: .
abundance: .
j_gene: TRBJ1-2
v_gene: TRBV21-1
CDR3aa: CASMPGGSPYGYTF
CDR3nt: TGTGCCAGCATGCCCGGGGGATCTCCATATGGCTACACCTTC

d_gene: .
abundance: once
j_gene: TRBJ2-1
v_gene: TRBV7-3
CDR3aa: CASSLRQGLYNEQFF
CDR3nt: TGTGCCAGCAGCTTAAGACAGGGACTCTACAATGAGCAGTTCTTC

d_gene: .
abundance: .
j_gene: TRBJ1-4
v_gene: TRBV29-1
CDR3aa: CSVGRNPNEKLFF
CDR3nt: TGCAGCGTTGGACGAAATCCGAATGAAAAACTGTTTTTT

d_gene: .
abundance: .
j_gene: TRBJ1-1
v_gene: TRBV29-1
CDR3aa: CSVAVRGRALEAFF
CDR3nt: TGCAGCGTTGCGGTTCGGGGAAGGGCGCTTGAAGCTTTCTTT

d_gene: TRBD1
abundance: .
j_gene: TRBJ1-1
v_gene: TRBV6-1
CDR3aa: CASSEVTTGAGTEAFF
CDR3nt: TGTGCCAGCAGTGAAGTGACCACAGGGGCGGGCACTGAAGCTTTCTTT

d_gene: .
abundance: .
j_gene: TRBJ1-5
v_gene: TRBV27
CDR3aa: CASSLGPNQPQHF
CDR3nt: TGTGCCAGCAGCCTAGGACCCAATCAGCCCCAGCATTTT

d_gene: .
abundance: .
j_gene: TRBJ1-1
v_gene: TRBV29-1
CDR3aa: CSVDPSEAFF
CDR3nt: TGCAGCGTTGATCCCTCTGAAGCTTTCTTT

d_gene: .
abundance: .
j_gene: TRBJ2-1
v_gene: TRBV5-1
CDR3aa: CASSSPLLDQVRSEQFF
CDR3nt: TGCGCCAGCAGCTCTCCCCTGCTCGACCAGGTTAGGAGTGAGCAGTTCTTC

d_gene: TRBD1
abundance: few
j_gene: TRBJ1-1
v_gene: TRBV28
CDR3aa: CASTGQGANTEAFF
CDR3nt: TGTGCCAGCACAGGACAGGGGGCAAACACTGAAGCTTTCTTT

d_gene: .
abundance: .
j_gene: TRBJ2-2
v_gene: TRBV30
CDR3aa: CALKEGNTGELFF
CDR3nt: TGTGCCCTCAAAGAGGGGAACACCGGGGAGCTGTTTTTT

d_gene: .
abundance: .
j_gene: TRBJ2-5
v_gene: TRBV6-1
CDR3aa: CASTQLGRGPQETQYF
CDR3nt: TGTGCCAGCACTCAGCTGGGCCGTGGACCCCAAGAGACCCAGTACTTC

d_gene: TRBD1
abundance: .
j_gene: TRBJ1-5
v_gene: TRBV30
CDR3aa: CAWSPDRGQGQPQHF
CDR3nt: TGTGCCTGGAGTCCGGACAGGGGGCAGGGTCAGCCCCAGCATTTT

d_gene: .
abundance: .
j_gene: TRBJ2-7
v_gene: TRBV12-3/TRBV12-4
CDR3aa: CASSLSGGSYEQYF
CDR3nt: TGTGCCAGCAGTTTAAGTGGCGGATCCTACGAGCAGTACTTC

d_gene: TRBD1
abundance: few
j_gene: TRBJ2-2
v_gene: TRBV11-1
CDR3aa: CASSYRGYTGELFF
CDR3nt: TGTGCCAGCAGCTACAGGGGATACACCGGGGAGCTGTTTTTT

d_gene: .
abundance: .
j_gene: TRBJ2-3
v_gene: TRBV25-1
CDR3aa: CASSRGTDTQYF
CDR3nt: TGTGCCAGCAGCAGGGGCACAGATACGCAGTATTTT

d_gene: TRBD1
abundance: .
j_gene: TRBJ1-1
v_gene: TRBV29-1
CDR3aa: CSVHRDSSHEAFF
CDR3nt: TGCAGCGTCCACCGGGACAGCTCGCATGAAGCTTTCTTT

d_gene: .
abundance: .
j_gene: TRBJ2-2
v_gene: TRBV5-5
CDR3aa: CASSLQFTGELFF
CDR3nt: TGTGCCAGCAGCTTGCAGTTCACCGGGGAGCTGTTTTTT